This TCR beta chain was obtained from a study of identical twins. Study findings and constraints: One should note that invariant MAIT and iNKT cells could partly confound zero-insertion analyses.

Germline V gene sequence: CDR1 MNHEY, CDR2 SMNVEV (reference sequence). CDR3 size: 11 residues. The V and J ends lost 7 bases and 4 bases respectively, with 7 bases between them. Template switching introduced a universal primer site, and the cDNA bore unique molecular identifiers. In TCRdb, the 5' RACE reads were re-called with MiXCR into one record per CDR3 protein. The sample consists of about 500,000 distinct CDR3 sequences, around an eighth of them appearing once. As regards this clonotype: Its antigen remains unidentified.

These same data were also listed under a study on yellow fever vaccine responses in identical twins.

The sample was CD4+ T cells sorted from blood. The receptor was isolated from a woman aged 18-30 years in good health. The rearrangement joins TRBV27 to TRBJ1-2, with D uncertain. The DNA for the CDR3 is TGTGCCAGCAATTGGGGCTATGGCTACACCTTC. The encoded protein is CASNWGYGYTF.